These 30 T cell receptor beta chains originate from one sample sequenced in a study of T cell responses to AZD1222 COVID-19 vaccine. Profiling relied on immunoSEQ multiplex PCR, and the TCRdb table lists in-frame clones only, not all of them. The sample records over 110,000 clones, around nine tenths being singletons. This specimen was peripheral blood, taken 28 days after the second AZD1222 dose. All receptors derive from an adult who received the AZD1222 COVID-19 vaccine.

The chain has TRBV20-1 and TRBJ1-6; no firm D call. Trimming shortened V by 5 bases and J by 5 bases, and 16 bases separated the two germline ends. CDR1 DFQATT and CDR2 SNEGSKA come from the germline V gene (reference sequence). The CDR3 contains 15 residues. The CDR3 spells CSARADLQHNSPLHF. The CDR3 DNA follows: TGCAGTGCTCGTGCGGACCTCCAGCATAATTCACCCCTCCACTTT.

The CDR3, as DNA: TGTGCCAGCAGCCAAGCGACTAGCTTCTTTGAATCGCAGTATTTT. This codes for CASSQATSFFESQYF. This chain uses TRBV3-1 (or the pseudogene TRBV3-2) with TRBJ2-3, with 7 bases lining up with TRBD2. This CDR3 is 15 amino acids long. V was pared by 1 base and J by 10 bases, with 11 bases of the junction left unmatched. In germline, CDR1 is LGHDT, CDR2 YNNKEL (reference sequence).

The V gene is TRBV9, the J gene TRBJ2-4, with TRBD1 identical over 8 bases. The V and J ends lost 0 bases and 6 bases, in that order; junction bases with no gene match: 5. This CDR3 region has 15 residues. Germline assignment: CDR1 SGDLS and CDR2 YYNGEE. CDR3 nucleotide sequence: TGTGCCAGCAGCGTAGTTCCCGACAGGGGAAACATTCAGTACTTC. The encoded protein is CASSVVPDRGNIQYF.

The chain couples TRBV5-6 to TRBJ1-4, with D maybe TRBD1 (6 bases). V was pared by 4 bases and J by 3 bases, with 13 bases between. CDR3 length: 15 amino acids. Germline assignment: CDR1 SGHDT and CDR2 YYEEEE. The CDR3 region has the DNA TGTGCCAGCAGCGCTACAGGGAGAGCTAATGAAAAACTGTTTTTT. This translates into CASSATGRANEKLFF.

The chain employs TRBV7-9 and TRBJ1-1; D is ambiguous. The germline V gene encodes CDR1 SEHNR and CDR2 FQNEAQ (reference sequence). Between the trimmed V and J ends, which lost 2 bases and 5 bases, there was a span of 9 bases. The CDR3 sequence is 13 residues long. The CDR3 bases are TGTGCCAGCAGCTTATTTGGAGGGACTGAAGCTTTCTTT. Translated: CASSLFGGTEAFF.

The V and J genes are TRBV30 and TRBJ1-2; 9 nucleotides line up with TRBD1. Germline V lookup: CDR1 GTSNPN, CDR2 SVGIG (reference sequence). CDR3 length: 14 amino acids. J lost 7 bases, V lost 5 bases, and 11 bases had no gene match. As DNA, the CDR3 is TGTGCCTGGGGGATTTGGGACAGGGTGGCTGGCTACACCTTC. Residues: CAWGIWDRVAGYTF.

This clone turned up a few times. The chain is built from TRBV15 and TRBJ1-1; tentative D call: TRBD1 (5 bases). CDR1 and CDR2 (germline): LNHNV, YYDKDF (reference sequence). The CDR3 totals 15 residues. Trimming cost V 4 bases and J 1 base, with 13 bases left between them. The CDR3 reads CATSKVARANTEAFF. CDR3 nucleotides: TGTGCCACCAGCAAAGTAGCCAGGGCGAACACTGAAGCTTTCTTT.

The gene calls are TRBV9 and TRBJ1-2, with TRBD1 identical over 7 bases. The length of the CDR3 is 14 residues. J lost 6 bases, V lost 5 bases, and 10 bases had no gene match. Per the germline V gene, CDR1 is SGDLS and CDR2 is YYNGEE. In nucleotides, the CDR3 is TGTGCCAGCAGAACAGGGGCCCCAGAAGATGGCTACACCTTC. Protein: CASRTGAPEDGYTF.

The V and J genes are TRBV7-2 and TRBJ1-1; unclear D gene. The V gene lost 0 bases and the J gene lost 2 bases, with 7 bases spanning the gap. Germline CDR1 is SGHTA and CDR2 is FQGNSA. This CDR3 comprises 14 residues. This CDR3 is CASSLAGRNTEAFF. The CDR3 DNA follows: TGTGCCAGCAGCTTAGCAGGGAGAAACACTGAAGCTTTCTTT.

This chain links TRBV3-1 (or the pseudogene TRBV3-2) with TRBJ2-1; 15 bases match TRBD2. This CDR3 has 17 amino acids. Looked up from germline, CDR1 is LGHDT and CDR2 is YNNKEL (reference sequence). V lost 0 bases and J lost 9; bases outside the gene matches: 6. CDR3 region: CASSQDPGLAGGLEQFF. Here the CDR3 DNA reads TGTGCCAGCAGCCAAGACCCCGGACTAGCGGGAGGGCTTGAGCAGTTCTTC.

This clone was recorded only once. The chain couples TRBV28 to TRBJ2-1, with D hard to call. Between the trimmed V and J ends, which lost 4 bases and 9 bases, there was a span of 13 bases. This CDR3 region has 13 residues. Germline V gives CDR1 MDHEN, CDR2 SYDVKM. Here the CDR3 DNA reads TGTGCCAGCAGTTGGGTGAGCTCGGGTGAGCAGTTCTTC. The encoded protein is CASSWVSSGEQFF.

The chain joins TRBV28 to TRBJ2-5; the D gene is possibly TRBD2 (6 bases). This CDR3 comprises 13 residues. V lost 6 bases, J lost 7 bases, and 15 bases lay in between. Germline-derived CDR1 and CDR2 are MDHEN and SYDVKM. This CDR3 reads CASRGGIAGTQYF. CDR3 coding DNA: TGTGCCAGCAGGGGGGGAATCGCGGGGACCCAGTACTTC. Full variable domain (rest looked up from reference TRBV28 and TRBJ2-5): DVKVTQSSRYLVKRTGEKVFLECVQDMDHENMFWYRQDPGLGLRLIYFSYDVKMKEKGDIPEGYSVSREKKERFSLILESASTNQTSMYLCASRGGIAGTQYFGPGTRLLVL.

The rearrangement uses TRBV11-2 and TRBJ1-6, with D possibly TRBD1 on 5 matching bases. The CDR3 loop spans 15 amino acids. Trimming took off 5 bases at V and 4 bases at J, with 12 bases between the two ends. Per germline, CDR1 SGHAT and CDR2 FQNNGV. The CDR3 coding sequence is TGTGCCAGCAGCCCCACGGGGGGATATAATTCACCCCTCCACTTT. This encodes CASSPTGGYNSPLHF.

V is TRBV11-2 and J is TRBJ2-7; D is uncertain. The CDR3 contains 13 residues. Trimming removed 1 base at V and 4 bases at J, with 8 bases between. CDR1 and CDR2 (germline): SGHAT, FQNNGV. The CDR3 loop is CASSLGPSYEQYV. Written as DNA, the CDR3 is TGTGCCAGCAGCTTAGGACCGTCGTACGAGCAGTACGTC.

The V gene is TRBV7-2, the J gene TRBJ2-1; no firm D call. Trimming stripped 3 bases from V and 9 bases from J, with 9 bases between. The germline V gene has CDR1 SGHTA and CDR2 FQGNSA. This CDR3 is built from 12 residues. The CDR3 region has the DNA TGTGCCAGCAGCTTCCCTCCCGGTGAGCAGTTCTTC. This codes for CASSFPPGEQFF.

This chain joins TRBV5-1 and TRBJ2-3; possibly TRBD1 or TRBD2 for D (5 bases each). Germline CDR1 reads SGHRS; CDR2 reads YFSETQ. Trimming took 2 bases from V and 2 from J, leaving 12 bases between them. The CDR3 sequence is 15 residues long. CDR3 amino acids: CASSFGAGLTDTQYF. The CDR3 region has the DNA TGCGCCAGCAGCTTCGGGGCAGGTCTCACAGATACGCAGTATTTT.

The gene calls are TRBV27 and TRBJ1-5; D unresolved. V was shortened by 5 bases and J by 4 bases, with 12 bases between the two germline ends. Germline assignment: CDR1 MNHEY and CDR2 SMNVEV (reference sequence). This CDR3 has 14 amino acids. The CDR3 DNA follows: TGTGCCAGCAGTGCCTCCCGGGTAAATCAGCCCCAGCATTTT. The encoded protein is CASSASRVNQPQHF.

The chain couples TRBV27 to TRBJ1-1, with 9 bases lining up with TRBD1. From germline, CDR1 is MNHEY and CDR2 SMNVEV (reference sequence). Germline trimming cut 5 bases from V and 4 bases from J; bases unmatched to any gene: 5. The CDR3 contains 14 residues. This CDR3 reads CASSEWTGATEAFF. DNA for the CDR3: TGTGCCAGCAGTGAGTGGACAGGGGCCACTGAAGCTTTCTTT.

The rearrangement uses TRBV20-1 and TRBJ2-3; TRBD2 matches 7 bases. J gave up 1 base and V 3 bases, and 4 bases lay outside the gene matches. The CDR3 spans 14 residues. In germline, CDR1 is DFQATT, CDR2 SNEGSKA (reference sequence). The CDR3 reads CSASPGGRTDTQYF. CDR3 coding DNA: TGCAGTGCTAGTCCGGGGGGTCGCACAGATACGCAGTATTTT.

The chain links TRBV24-1 to TRBJ1-2, with D possibly matching TRBD1 (5 bases). Germline V gives CDR1 KGHDR, CDR2 SFDVKD. V was shortened by 7 bases and J by 1 base, with 9 bases between the two germline ends. The CDR3 length is 13 residues. The CDR3 reads CATSRDRNYGYTF. The CDR3 DNA follows: TGTGCCACCAGCCGGGACCGTAACTATGGCTACACCTTC.

The chain uses TRBV3-1 (or the pseudogene TRBV3-2) and TRBJ1-6; D not resolved. Trimming removed 3 bases from V and 10 bases from J, with 13 bases in between. Germline V gene lookup returns CDR1 LGHDT and CDR2 YNNKEL (reference sequence). This CDR3 is built from 14 residues. The CDR3 nucleotides are TGTGCCAGCAGCCATGGAAGTTCTCGGTCACCCCTCCACTTT. It translates to CASSHGSSRSPLHF.

This clone appeared once. The chain joins TRBV27 to TRBJ1-1, with D perhaps TRBD1 (5 bases). The V end lost 8 bases, the J end lost 9 bases, and 16 bases lay between the germline ends. This CDR3 has 12 residues. The germline V gene has CDR1 MNHEY and CDR2 SMNVEV (reference sequence). CDR3 loop: CASSPLGEQAFF. The CDR3 DNA is TGTGCCAGCTCCCCGTTAGGGGAGCAAGCTTTCTTT.

The chain recombines TRBV18 with TRBJ1-2; 9 nucleotides match TRBD1. Germline V gene lookup returns CDR1 KGHSH and CDR2 LQKENI. Trimming at V came to 3 bases and at J to 8 bases, leaving 16 bases not matched to a gene. There are 17 residues in the CDR3. The CDR3: CASSPIMSGQGEEGYTF. The DNA for the CDR3 is TGTGCCAGCTCACCCATAATGTCGGGACAGGGCGAAGAAGGCTACACCTTC.

In nucleotides, the CDR3 is TGTGCCAGCAGTTTTTGGGTAGCTTCACCCCTCCACTTT. Translated, it gives CASSFWVASPLHF. The chain uses TRBV27 and TRBJ1-6; no reliable D call. Trimming shortened V by 3 bases and J by 9 bases, and 9 bases separated the two germline ends. Germline CDR1 MNHEY, CDR2 SMNVEV (reference sequence). The CDR3 sequence is 13 residues long.

The rearrangement uses TRBV6-2 or TRBV6-3 and TRBJ1-2; possibly TRBD1 for D (6 bases). The CDR3 has 13 amino acids. Trimming removed 6 bases from V and 5 bases from J, with 13 bases in between. Germline V gene data show CDR1 as MNHEY and CDR2 as SVGEGT. The DNA for the CDR3 is TGTGCCAGCAGCCTGGGACACAAGTATGGCTACACCTTC. Its translation: CASSLGHKYGYTF.

For the CDR3, the DNA is TGTGCCACCTCTGAGAGCTCTGGGGCCAACGTCCTGACTTTC. This sequence encodes CATSESSGANVLTF. The rearrangement uses TRBV19 and TRBJ2-6; D unresolved. The CDR3 runs 14 residues. V was trimmed by 10 bases and J by 0 bases, leaving 10 bases between them. Germline V gene lookup returns CDR1 LNHDA and CDR2 SQIVND (reference sequence).

The chain is built from TRBV9 and TRBJ1-6; D is uncertain. Germline CDR1 is SGDLS and CDR2 is YYNGEE. The CDR3 covers 13 residues. Trimming cost V 4 bases and J 7 bases, with 9 bases left between them. The CDR3 nucleotides are TGTGCCAGCAGCCCGAGACCGAATTCACCCCTCCACTTT. Its translation is CASSPRPNSPLHF.

In its sample, this clone is medium-sized. The chain uses TRBV25-1 and TRBJ2-2; TRBD2 matches at 13 bases. This CDR3 is 15 amino acids long. The germline CDR1 and CDR2 sequences are MGHDK and SYGVNS. Unmatched junction bases numbered 4, after V lost 6 bases and J lost 6 bases. CDR3: CASSRTSGSAGELFF. The CDR3 bases are TGTGCCAGCAGCCGGACTAGCGGGAGTGCCGGGGAGCTGTTTTTT. The whole variable domain, remainder taken from reference TRBV25-1 and TRBJ2-2, is EADIYQTPRYLVIGTGKKITLECSQTMGHDKMYWYQQDPGMELHLIHYSYGVNSTEKGDLSSESTVSRIRTEHFPLTLESARPSHTSQYLCASSRTSGSAGELFFGEGSRLTVL.

The rearrangement uses TRBV19 and TRBJ2-4; the D gene is possibly TRBD1 (6 bases). The length of the CDR3 is 14 residues. V lost 9 bases and J lost 2, with 14 bases in between. Looked up from germline, CDR1 is LNHDA and CDR2 is SQIVND (reference sequence). The CDR3 loop is CASDPQGSKNIQYF. The DNA for the CDR3 is TGTGCCAGCGACCCACAGGGATCCAAAAACATTCAGTACTTC.

The rearrangement uses TRBV11-2 and TRBJ1-2; tentative D call: TRBD1 (5 bases). Per germline, CDR1 SGHAT and CDR2 FQNNGV. The CDR3 is 13 residues long. V lost 2 bases, J lost 5 bases, and 9 bases lay in between. The CDR3 loop is CASSLWQGYGYTF. The CDR3 nucleotides are TGTGCCAGCAGCTTATGGCAGGGTTATGGCTACACCTTC.